This T cell receptor beta chain was documented in a study of read filtering for tumor transcriptome and immune sequencing (dated by TCRdb to about 2020). Broadly, across the study: The cohort had around 16 male and 11 to 15 female patients with a mean age of roughly 66 years, ranging from roughly 45 to 90. By revised international staging, roughly 8 patients were R-ISS I, some 16 were R-ISS II and 7 were R-ISS III. After DNase treatment, whole-transcriptome libraries were prepared using the TruSeq RNA Access Library Prep Kit. Per sample, about 3.5 to 11 million TCR-region mapped reads were obtained with IR-seq, compared with only about 80 to 1,400 with RNA-seq. Using the same bone marrow samples, the study compared TCR repertoires obtained by targeted immune repertoire sequencing with those obtained by bulk whole-transcriptome sequencing. One main goal was a read-filtering strategy for immune repertoire data, in particular deciding whether clonotypes backed by only one read should be removed.

TCR libraries were constructed from 400 ng RNA using the Immunoverse kit, and molecular barcoded adaptors covering alpha/delta and beta/gamma chains were employed. TCR library preparation used the same RNA that was used for transcriptome sequencing. An Illumina HiSeq 4000 with 2 x 150 cycles was used to sequence the TCR libraries. As for the authors' bioinformatics: Using MiXCR, which included quality filtering and error correction, TCR reads were aligned to human V, D, J and C references and then assembled into CDR3 clonotypes. The tcR package in R was used for analysis of clonotype counts and gene usage diversity. For inspection of raw mapping reads, RNA-seq reads were mapped by STAR aligner version 2.5.3a onto GRCh37 of the human genome. To test the effect of sequencing depth on detected clonotypes, IR-seq fastq files were randomly downsampled using Seqtk 1.3. TCRdb itself trimmed the public reads at Q25 with fastp, ran MiXCR and retained productive beta chains. Every distinct CDR3 protein forms one entry, paired with its most common genes and DNA. The V and J calls and clone size are TCRdb's, not the authors'. The table for this sample lists about 22,000 distinct CDR3 sequences; 12% to 15% of them were counted only once. The ten biggest clones cover about 59% of the sample.

This clonotype came up many times. The specificity of this receptor is unknown. Base qualities are not recorded, but no much larger clone differs from it by a single base. The CDR3 runs 13 residues from the cysteine to the phenylalanine. Only CDR3 DNA is held: 39 bases, read in frame from base 1. V lost 1 base and J lost 2 bases; the stretch between them is 5 bases long. The germline V gene (reference sequence) gives CDR1 as LGHDT and CDR2 as YNNKEL. Every patient had bone marrow sampled at the time of active disease. Ficoll-Hypaque density gradient centrifugation was used to isolate bone marrow mononuclear cells. Myeloma plasma cells were removed and CD138-negative cells were obtained by negative selection following labeling with CD138 magnetic microbeads on a MACS separator. Flow cytometry on an Attune NxT with CD138 antibodies was used to check the purity of the isolated cells. TRIzol reagent was used to extract total RNA, and a NanoDrop spectrophotometer was used to quantify the extracted RNA. For each patient, the CD138-negative bone marrow sample underwent paired RNA-seq and IR-seq.

Results and caveats for the whole study, not just this receptor: The sorted CD138-negative fraction was a mixed bone marrow immune population, not purified T cells. Compared with RNA-seq, IR-seq captured clonotypes at much greater depth and more reliably, and a smaller IR-seq throughput was enough to identify most of the shared clonotypes. Single-read clonotypes made up roughly 82% of clonotypes but only approximately 4% of total reads in IR-seq, compared with around 70% of clonotypes and approximately 40% of reads in RNA-seq. The correlation between IR-seq and RNA-seq shared clonotype proportions rose when single-read clonotypes were removed.

The specimen was a population of CD138-negative cells sorted from bone marrow. The cell subset or site label here, explained by the study, means: bone marrow mononuclear cells depleted of CD138+ plasma/myeloma cells by negative magnetic selection. The receptor's source is a donor at least 40 years old with multiple myeloma. The chain joins TRBV3-1 to TRBJ1-1, with no confident D gene call. Here is the DNA: TGTGCCAGCAGCCAAGCCCTTAACACTGAAGCTTTCTTT. This yields the protein CASSQALNTEAFF.